This T cell receptor beta chain came from a study of cytomegalovirus exposure and HLA in healthy donors. PCR primers comprised 60 Vbeta and 13 Jbeta primers. Sequencing used immunoSEQ multiplex PCR; TCRdb keeps in-frame clones, though not all of them. The profile covers about 190,000 clones, with approximately 78% appearing a single time and about 1.7% taken by the ten largest. Germline CDR1 reads MNHNS; CDR2 reads SASEGT. The ends were cut back, 8 bases at V and 5 bases at J, with 18 bases in the middle. The CDR3 is 15 amino acids. This clone was observed a single time. Sequenced sample: PBMCs. V is TRBV6-1 and J is TRBJ2-2, with D possibly TRBD1 on 6 matching bases. The source is a young woman in good health and CMV-seronegative. CDR3 in DNA: TGTGCCAGCGATCTCCCAGGGGTGAAGACCGGGGAGCTGTTTTTT. Protein product: CASDLPGVKTGELFF.